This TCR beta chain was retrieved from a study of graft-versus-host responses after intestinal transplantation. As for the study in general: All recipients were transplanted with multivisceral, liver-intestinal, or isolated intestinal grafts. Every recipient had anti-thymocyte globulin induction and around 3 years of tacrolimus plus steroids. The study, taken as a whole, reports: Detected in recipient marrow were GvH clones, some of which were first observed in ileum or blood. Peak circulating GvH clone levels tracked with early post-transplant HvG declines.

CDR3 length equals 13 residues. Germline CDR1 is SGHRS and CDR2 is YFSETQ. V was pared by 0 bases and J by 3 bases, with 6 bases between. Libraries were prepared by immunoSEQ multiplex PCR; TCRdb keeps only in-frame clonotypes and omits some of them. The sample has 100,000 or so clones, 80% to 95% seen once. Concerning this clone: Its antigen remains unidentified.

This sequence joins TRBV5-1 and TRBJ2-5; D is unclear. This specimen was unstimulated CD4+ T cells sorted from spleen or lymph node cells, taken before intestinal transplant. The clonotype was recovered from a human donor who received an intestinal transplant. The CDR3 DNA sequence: TGCGCCAGCAGCTTGGGGCAGGAAGAGACCCAGTACTTC. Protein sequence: CASSLGQEETQYF.